This TCR beta chain was sequenced during a study of prognosis after radiotherapy for stage I lung cancer. Study background: There were 6 to 8 patients whose tumors were squamous cell carcinoma and under 15 whose tumors were adenocarcinoma. Study observations and caveats: Median unique TCR clone counts of roughly 10,000 versus 7,000 showed a fall after stereotactic body radiation therapy. Differences in TRBV and TRBJ gene usage were reportedly observed between patients with and without metastases.

With two time points in the design, 5 to 7.5 milliliters of peripheral blood were drawn at each one. This clonotype was found many times. Its antigen is unidentified. Starting from genomic DNA, TCR beta CDR3 was amplified through two-round multiplex PCR. Primers specific to each TRBV and TRBJ gene were used in first-round PCR. TCRdb used MiXCR to reprocess the multiplex PCR reads, holding one entry per CDR3 protein. The data contain 45,000 to 70,000 distinct CDR3 sequences, about 30% of them singletons. Sequenced material: PBMCs, taken before or after stereotactic body radiation therapy (not recorded which). This TCR was recovered from a donor aged 50 or older with non-small cell lung cancer.

The CDR3 bases are TGTGCCAGCAGCTTATTGGACAGGGAGGAAAAACTGTTTTTT. Amino acids: CASSLLDREEKLFF. The chain joins TRBV7-3 to TRBJ1-4, with 8 nucleotides matching TRBD1. The trim removed 2 bases at V and 8 bases at J, leaving 4 bases unmatched. The CDR3 is 14 amino acids. Germline CDR1 SGHTA, CDR2 FQGTGA. The entire variable domain, with the rest obtained from reference TRBV7-3 and TRBJ1-4, is as follows: GAGVSQTPSNKVTEKGKYVELRCDPISGHTALYWYRQSLGQGPEFLIYFQGTGAADDSGLPNDRFFAVRPEGSVSTLKIQRTERGDSAVYLCASSLLDREEKLFFGSGTQLSVL.